The 29 T cell receptor beta chains in this list originate from one sample, sequenced in a study of regulatory T cells in long-lasting Graves disease. Building of the TCR beta libraries involved iRepertoire HTBI primers and Arm-PCR of CDR3 regions. TCRdb redid the calling of the multiplex PCR reads with MiXCR, one entry per CDR3 protein. The sample holds hundreds of thousands of distinct CDR3 sequences; approximately 16% are singletons and the top ten take 25% to 30%. Time point noted: newly diagnosed GD, antithyroid drugs for less than 3 months. The TCR library was prepared using RNA isolated from PBMCs. This sample was shared with a second study, whose subject was T cells in Graves' hyperthyroidism and ophthalmopathy.

This material consisted of peripheral blood mononuclear cells (PBMCs), taken at new diagnosis, from a patient treated with antithyroid drugs. These receptors were obtained from a middle-aged man with Graves disease.

The V and J genes are TRBV9 and TRBJ2-3, with 8 nucleotides matching TRBD2. The CDR3 totals 15 residues. The trim removed 6 bases at V and 2 bases at J, leaving 8 bases unmatched. Per germline, CDR1 SGDLS and CDR2 YYNGEE. CDR3 in amino acids: CASTGGGGTTDTQYF. The DNA of the CDR3 is TGTGCCAGCACCGGGGGGGGGGGGACCACAGATACGCAGTATTTT.

This clonotype was recorded many times. The rearrangement links TRBV5-1 to TRBJ1-1; no firm D call. V dropped 0 bases and J dropped 6 bases, with 12 bases sitting between them. The CDR3 extends over 14 amino acids. Germline V lookup: CDR1 SGHRS, CDR2 YFSETQ. Written as DNA, the CDR3 is TGCGCCAGCAGCTTGGCCGGAGGGCGCCCTGAAGCTTTCTTT. Translated: CASSLAGGRPEAFF.

The chain recombines TRBV5-4 with TRBJ2-7, with D perhaps assigned TRBD1 or TRBD2 (5 bases each). The CDR3 extends over 16 amino acids. Trimming stripped 4 bases from V and 2 bases from J, with 19 bases between. Germline values: CDR1 SGHNT, CDR2 YYREEE (reference sequence). The CDR3 nucleotides are TGTGCCAGCAGCCGGGGCTGGGCCCTTACTCCCTACGAGCAGTACTTC. Amino acid sequence: CASSRGWALTPYEQYF.

This clonotype was counted at least ten times. The chain joins TRBV20-1 to TRBJ2-7; D possibly corresponds to TRBD2 (6 bases). The V end lost 4 bases, the J end lost 3 bases, and 22 bases lay between the germline ends. This CDR3 is built from 16 residues. Germline V lookup: CDR1 DFQATT, CDR2 SNEGSKA (reference sequence). CDR3 protein: CSANSLEGIADYEQYF. The CDR3 DNA reads as TGCAGTGCTAATAGTCTAGAGGGTATAGCGGACTACGAGCAGTACTTC.

The rearrangement joins TRBV9 to TRBJ2-2, with D unresolved. V shed 1 base and J shed 4 bases, with 17 bases lying between them. There are 17 residues in the CDR3. The germline gives CDR1 SGDLS, CDR2 YYNGEE. CDR3 nucleotides: TGTGCCAGCAGCGTAAGGCCAAGCAAACTACCCACCGGGGAGCTGTTTTTT. Translation gives CASSVRPSKLPTGELFF.

This clonotype was observed a handful of times. CDR3 sequence: CSARDSRHNSPLHF. The CDR3 nucleotides read TGCAGTGCTAGAGATAGCAGGCATAATTCACCCCTCCACTTT. The J gene is TRBJ1-6, the V gene TRBV20-1; D is unclear. The CDR3 is 14 residues long. The germline CDR1 and CDR2 sequences are DFQATT and SNEGSKA (reference sequence). The V end was cut by 0 bases, the J end by 5 bases, with 8 bases between.

In DNA form, the CDR3 reads TGTGCCAGCAGGACCAGGGGCGGGCAGTACTTC. It yields the protein CASRTRGGQYF. The chain uses TRBV6-1 and TRBJ2-7, with D perhaps matching TRBD1 (6 bases). The CDR3 spans 11 residues. Trimming removed 6 bases at V and 9 bases at J, with 12 bases between. The V gene's germline CDR1 is MNHNS and CDR2 SASEGT.

The chain uses TRBV5-4 and TRBJ1-2; the match to TRBD1 covers 10 bases. V gave up 3 bases and J gave up 3 bases; unmatched junction bases: 5. This CDR3 is built from 15 residues. The germline CDR1 and CDR2 sequences are SGHNT and YYREEE (reference sequence). In nucleotides, the CDR3 is TGTGCCAGCAGCTCAGGGGACAGGGGCTACTATGGCTACACCTTC. This encodes CASSSGDRGYYGYTF.

This clonotype was found a few times. One junction end does not reproduce the germline sequence, and a read error may be involved. The chain has TRBV7-9 and TRBJ2-7; TRBD2 agrees at 7 bases. Germline CDR1 reads SEHNR; CDR2 reads FQNEAQ (reference sequence). This CDR3 has 12 residues. The CDR3 sequence is CASSIAGYEQYF. CDR3 sequence (DNA): TGTGCCAGCAGCATAGCGGGCTACGAGCAGTACTTC.

This clonotype showed up just a few times. This may arise from a read error, as a much more abundant clone is one base away. The V gene is TRBV18, the J gene TRBJ2-4; D gene ambiguous. Germline V gives CDR1 KGHSH, CDR2 LQKENI. There are 14 residues in the CDR3. Trimming stripped 1 base from V and 13 bases from J, with 17 bases between. Here the CDR3 reads CASSPLFSSNEQYF. DNA of the CDR3: TGTGCCAGCTCACCACTCTTCTCCTCCAATGAGCAGTACTTC.

The chain joins TRBV12-3 or TRBV12-4 to TRBJ2-7; D not resolved. The CDR3 covers 13 residues. Trimming pared 2 bases from V and 3 bases from J, leaving 8 bases between. Here the CDR3 reads CASSLRTHYEQYF. DNA for the CDR3: TGTGCCAGCAGTTTACGTACCCACTACGAGCAGTACTTC.

This clonotype was seen ten or more times. This chain links TRBV5-1 with TRBJ1-5; 10 bases are a match to TRBD1. The length of the CDR3 is 14 residues. Losses at the gene ends were 4 bases for V and 6 bases for J; bases not matched to a gene: 4. Germline V gene sequence: CDR1 SGHRS, CDR2 YFSETQ. The CDR3 sequence: CASSTGTGVQPQHF. For the CDR3, the DNA is TGCGCCAGCAGCACCGGGACAGGGGTTCAGCCCCAGCATTTT.

This clonotype was recorded many times. The chain is built from TRBV18 and TRBJ2-3; 11 bases fit TRBD1. With 3 bases clipped from V and 0 bases from J, the junction kept 5 bases outside the gene matches. The CDR3 is 17 amino acids. CDR1 and CDR2 from the germline V gene are KGHSH and LQKENI. For the CDR3, the DNA is TGTGCCAGCTCACCCAGGACAGGGGGCTTAAGCACAGATACGCAGTATTTT. This gives the protein CASSPRTGGLSTDTQYF. Combining the CDR3 with reference TRBV18 and TRBJ2-3 gives the whole variable domain NAGVMQNPRHLVRRRGQEARLRCSPMKGHSHVYWYRQLPEEGLKFMVYLQKENIIDESGMPKERFSAEFPKEGPSILRIQQVVRGDSAAYFCASSPRTGGLSTDTQYFGPGTRLTVL.

This chain uses TRBV7-2 with TRBJ1-2, with TRBD1 as a possible D gene (6 bases). The CDR3 totals 12 residues. Germline V CDR1 and CDR2: SGHTA, FQGNSA. Trimming pared 10 bases from V and 8 bases from J, leaving 17 bases between. Here the CDR3 DNA reads TGTGCCACCAAAGGGGGGCTGCTAGGCTACACCTTC. The encoded protein is CATKGGLLGYTF.

This clonotype was observed many times. The gene calls are TRBV27 and TRBJ2-3; possibly TRBD2 for D (6 bases). CDR3 size: 16 residues. The germline CDR1 and CDR2 sequences are MNHEY and SMNVEV (reference sequence). Trimming pared 1 base from V and 4 bases from J, leaving 15 bases between. CDR3 nucleotides: TGTGCCAGCAGTTTATTTGGAATTGGGACTTCAGATACGCAGTATTTT. Amino acid sequence: CASSLFGIGTSDTQYF.

The table lists this clonotype with many counts. This chain joins TRBV5-1 and TRBJ2-3; D might be TRBD2 (6 bases). Trimming shortened V by 0 bases and J by 4 bases, and 12 bases separated the two germline ends. This CDR3 is 15 amino acids long. Germline loops: CDR1 SGHRS, CDR2 YFSETQ. The CDR3 region is CASSLAPSGADTQYF. In DNA form, the CDR3 reads TGCGCCAGCAGCTTGGCCCCATCGGGGGCAGATACGCAGTATTTT.

This clonotype was observed many times. The rearrangement uses TRBV28 and TRBJ2-2; weak D call: TRBD2 (7 bases). This CDR3 region has 16 residues. With 7 bases removed from V and 7 bases from J, the gap between germline ends came to 22 bases. CDR1 is MDHEN and CDR2 is SYDVKM in the germline V gene. The CDR3 nucleotides are TGTGCCAGCACCCCTTTGGGGGAGGGGGTTCACGGGGAGCTGTTTTTT. The encoded protein is CASTPLGEGVHGELFF.

This clonotype has ten or more counts. This chain links TRBV3-1 with TRBJ1-2; D remains unclear. V was pared by 0 bases and J by 7 bases, with 12 bases between. CDR3 length: 14 amino acids. Germline CDR1 and CDR2: LGHDT and YNNKEL (reference sequence). The DNA of the CDR3 is TGTGCCAGCAGCCAAGAAGCGAGAGGCGGTGGCTACACCTTC. Amino acid sequence: CASSQEARGGGYTF.

This clonotype has ten or more counts. The chain couples TRBV28 to TRBJ1-2, with 12 bases lining up with TRBD1. This CDR3 spans 14 amino acids. With 6 bases clipped from V and 4 bases from J, the junction kept 3 bases outside the gene matches. Germline-derived CDR1 and CDR2 are MDHEN and SYDVKM. The CDR3 DNA is TGTGCCAGCAGCCAGGGACAGGGGGCCTATGGCTACACCTTC. Translating gives CASSQGQGAYGYTF.

Ten or more counts support this clonotype. V and J are TRBV29-1 and TRBJ1-1; D remains ambiguous. There are 13 residues in the CDR3. The V and J ends lost 8 bases and 3 bases respectively, with 16 bases between them. Germline V gives CDR1 SQVTM, CDR2 ANQGSEA. The CDR3 reads CSSSPSGYTEAFF. The CDR3 DNA is TGCAGCAGCAGCCCCTCGGGCTACACTGAAGCTTTCTTT.

At least ten counts were recorded for this clonotype. The chain is built from TRBV2 and TRBJ2-7; either TRBD1 or TRBD2 may fit D (5 bases each). CDR1 and CDR2 from the germline V gene are SNHLY and FYNNEI. There are 15 residues in the CDR3. V lost 8 bases and J lost 0, with 17 bases in between. The chain's CDR3 is CASGPPGTVSYEQYF. CDR3 bases: TGTGCCAGCGGTCCCCCCGGGACGGTCTCCTACGAGCAGTACTTC. The variable domain in full, completed from reference TRBV2 and TRBJ2-7, reads EPEVTQTPSHQVTQMGQEVILRCVPISNHLYFYWYRQILGQKVEFLVSFYNNEISEKSEIFDDQFSVERPDGSNFTLKIRSTKLEDSAMYFCASGPPGTVSYEQYFGPGTRLTVT.

There are many counts of this clonotype. V and J are TRBV11-2 and TRBJ2-5; 8 positions match TRBD1. The CDR3 covers 15 residues. The junction had 6 bases not matched to a gene; V was cut back by 1 base and J by 5 bases. Germline CDR1 and CDR2: SGHAT and FQNNGV. Here the CDR3 DNA reads TGTGCCAGCAGCTTAGTGACAGGGGATAAGGAGACCCAGTACTTC. This sequence encodes CASSLVTGDKETQYF.

This clonotype was recorded many times. V gene TRBV27 combines with J gene TRBJ2-1; possible D gene TRBD1, 5 bases. The CDR3 totals 12 residues. The V end lost 5 bases, the J end lost 7 bases, and 9 bases lay between the germline ends. Germline assignment: CDR1 MNHEY and CDR2 SMNVEV (reference sequence). CDR3 sequence: CASSARVNEQFF. CDR3 nucleotide sequence: TGTGCCAGCAGTGCCAGGGTAAATGAGCAGTTCTTC.

This chain joins TRBV3-1 and TRBJ1-1; D gene uncertain. This CDR3 has 19 residues. The germline CDR1 and CDR2 sequences are LGHDT and YNNKEL (reference sequence). The V end was cut by 0 bases, the J end by 8 bases, with 28 bases between. This chain's CDR3 is CASSQDPGIVGFTGQEAFF. As DNA, the CDR3 is TGTGCCAGCAGCCAAGATCCGGGGATAGTAGGGTTCACTGGTCAAGAAGCTTTCTTT.

This clonotype has ten or more counts. The V call is TRBV6-2 or TRBV6-3, the J call TRBJ2-1; 9 bases map to TRBD1. Germline V CDR1 and CDR2: MNHEY, SVGEGT. The CDR3 has 17 amino acids. The J segment lost 4 bases and the V segment lost 6 bases, leaving 13 bases of the junction unmatched. For the CDR3, the DNA is TGTGCCAGCAGCAGACACCCGACAGGGGGAGGTTACAATGAGCAGTTCTTC. It is translated as CASSRHPTGGGYNEQFF.

This clonotype was detected ten times or more. The CDR3 nucleotides are TGTGCCAGCAGCTACAGAAGCGGACAGGGGGCAGATTCACCCCTCCACTTT. Its protein is CASSYRSGQGADSPLHF. The V call is TRBV5-5, the J call TRBJ1-6, with TRBD1 matching over 11 bases. The V gene end was trimmed by 3 bases and the J gene end by 8 bases; junction bases not matched to a gene: 10. The CDR3 is 17 residues long. Germline values: CDR1 SGHKS, CDR2 YYEKEE (reference sequence).

This clonotype was observed at least ten times. V and J are TRBV12-3 or TRBV12-4 and TRBJ2-3; D perhaps matches TRBD2 (5 bases). This CDR3 has 13 amino acids. Trimming removed 6 bases at V and 4 bases at J, with 11 bases between. CDR3 in amino acids: CASSFLGADTQYF. The CDR3 DNA follows: TGTGCCAGCAGCTTTTTGGGAGCAGATACGCAGTATTTT.

This clonotype has at least ten counts. As DNA, the CDR3 is TGTGCCAGCAGCTTAACGGGTAAAGAGCAGTTCTTC. It encodes CASSLTGKEQFF. The J gene is TRBJ2-1, the V gene TRBV7-6; D call uncertain. V dropped 2 bases and J dropped 10 bases, with 9 bases sitting between them. The CDR3 length is 12 residues. Germline V gives CDR1 SGHVS, CDR2 FNYEAQ.

The gene calls are TRBV2 and TRBJ1-6, with a tentative D call TRBD1 (6 bases). The CDR3 spans 15 residues. Germline values: CDR1 SNHLY, CDR2 FYNNEI. The germline V and J ends were trimmed by 4 bases and 8 bases, with 15 bases remaining between them. As DNA, the CDR3 is TGTGCCAGCAGTGCCGAACAGGGTCGGGATTCACCCCTCCACTTT. Residues: CASSAEQGRDSPLHF.